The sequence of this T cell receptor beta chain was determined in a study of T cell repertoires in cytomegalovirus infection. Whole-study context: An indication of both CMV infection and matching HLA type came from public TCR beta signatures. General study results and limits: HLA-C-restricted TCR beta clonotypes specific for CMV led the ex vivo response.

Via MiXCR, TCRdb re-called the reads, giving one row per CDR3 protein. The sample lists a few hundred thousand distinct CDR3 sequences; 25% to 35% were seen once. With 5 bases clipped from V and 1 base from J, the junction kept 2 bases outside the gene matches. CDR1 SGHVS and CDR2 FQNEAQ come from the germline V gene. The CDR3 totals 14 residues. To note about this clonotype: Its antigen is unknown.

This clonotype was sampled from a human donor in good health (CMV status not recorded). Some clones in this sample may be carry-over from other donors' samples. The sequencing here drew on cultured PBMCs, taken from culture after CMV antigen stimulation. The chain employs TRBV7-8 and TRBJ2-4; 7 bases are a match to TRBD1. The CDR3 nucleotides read TGTGCCAGCAGCATCAGGGGGGCCAAAAACATTCAGTACTTC. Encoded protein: CASSIRGAKNIQYF. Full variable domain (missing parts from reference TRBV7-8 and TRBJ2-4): GAGVSQSPRYKVAKRGQDVALRCDPISGHVSLFWYQQALGQGPEFLTYFQNEAQLDKSGLPSDRFFAERPEGSVSTLKIQRTQQEDSAVYLCASSIRGAKNIQYFGAGTRLSVL.